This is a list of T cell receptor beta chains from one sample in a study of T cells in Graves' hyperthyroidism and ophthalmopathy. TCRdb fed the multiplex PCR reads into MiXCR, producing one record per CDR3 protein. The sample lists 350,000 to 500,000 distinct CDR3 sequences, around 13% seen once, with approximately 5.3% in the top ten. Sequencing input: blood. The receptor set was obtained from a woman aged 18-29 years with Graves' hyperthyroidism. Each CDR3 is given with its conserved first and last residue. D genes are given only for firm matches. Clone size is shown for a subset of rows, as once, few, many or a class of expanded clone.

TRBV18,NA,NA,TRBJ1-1,TGTGCCAGCTCACCAGCGTCGGTGAACACTGAAGCTTTCTTT,CASSPASVNTEAFF
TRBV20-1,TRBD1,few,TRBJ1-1,TGCAGTGCTAGGCCATACAGGGGAAGGCGCACTGAAGCTTTCTTT,CSARPYRGRRTEAFF
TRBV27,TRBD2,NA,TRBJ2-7,TGTGCCAGCAGTCCTGGACTAGCGTTTAGCTCCTACGAGCAGTACTTC,CASSPGLAFSSYEQYF
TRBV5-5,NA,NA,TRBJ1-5,TGTGCCAGCAGCTTGGTTTTGGACAGCAATCAGCCCCAGCATTTT,CASSLVLDSNQPQHF
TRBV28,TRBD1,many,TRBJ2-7,TGTGCCAGCAGTTTATGGGACAGGGGGCGCTCCGAGCAGTACTTC,CASSLWDRGRSEQYF
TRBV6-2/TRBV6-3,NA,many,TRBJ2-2,TGTGCCAGGGGTACCGGGGAGCTGTTTTTT,CARGTGELFF
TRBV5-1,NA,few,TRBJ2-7,TGCGCCAGCAGCTTGGGCGGGTGGAAAGAGCAGTACTTC,CASSLGGWKEQYF
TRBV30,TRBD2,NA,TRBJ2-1,TGTTCCTCCTCGGGGGGGCGCGGGAAGCGTTACAATGAGCAGTTCTTC,CSSSGGRGKRYNEQFF
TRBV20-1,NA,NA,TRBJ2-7,TGCAGTGCTAGCCTCCTTGGGGGGAACTACGAGCAGTACTTC,CSASLLGGNYEQYF
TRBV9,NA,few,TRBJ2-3,TGTGCCAGCAGCGGTGGGGGCGCAGATACGCAGTATTTT,CASSGGGADTQYF
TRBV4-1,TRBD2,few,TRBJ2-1,TGCGCCAGCAGCCAACGACTAGCGGGAGGGCCCAATGAGCAGTTCTTC,CASSQRLAGGPNEQFF
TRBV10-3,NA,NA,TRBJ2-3,TGTGCCATCAGGGAAGGCACAGATACACAGTATTTT,CAIREGTDTQYF
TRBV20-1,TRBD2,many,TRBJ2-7,TGCAGTGCTAGCTCAGCGGGAGGGCCACACTACTCCTACGAGCAGTACTTC,CSASSAGGPHYSYEQYF
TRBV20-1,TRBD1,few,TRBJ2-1,TGCAGTGCTAGAGATCTGGGACAGGGGTGGAATGAGCAGTTCTTC,CSARDLGQGWNEQFF
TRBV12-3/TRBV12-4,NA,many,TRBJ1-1,TGTGCCAGCAGTAGTCTGGGGGCGAACACTGAAGCTTTCTTT,CASSSLGANTEAFF
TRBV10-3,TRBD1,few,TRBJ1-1,TGTGCCATCAGTGGGACAGGACACGAGAACACTGAAGCTTTCTTT,CAISGTGHENTEAFF
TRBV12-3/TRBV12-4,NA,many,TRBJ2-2,TGTGCCAGCAGTCAACAGGGACCCGGGGAGCTGTTTTTT,CASSQQGPGELFF
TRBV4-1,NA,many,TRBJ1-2,TGCGCCAGCAGCCAAGAAGGATTCCAGGGTGGCTATGGCTACACCTTC,CASSQEGFQGGYGYTF
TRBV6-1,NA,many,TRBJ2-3,TGTGCCAGCAGTGAAGTCGGAGAGAAAGATACGCAGTATTTT,CASSEVGEKDTQYF
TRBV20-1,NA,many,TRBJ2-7,TGCAGTGCTAGTAATACAGCCTCCTACGAGCAGTACTTC,CSASNTASYEQYF
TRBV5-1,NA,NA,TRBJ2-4,TGCGCCAGCAGCTACTCGACGGCTCTAGCCAAAAACATTCAGTACTTC,CASSYSTALAKNIQYF
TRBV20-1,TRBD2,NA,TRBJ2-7,TGCAGTGCTAGTAAACCGGGACTAGCGGGAAACGAGCAGTACTTC,CSASKPGLAGNEQYF
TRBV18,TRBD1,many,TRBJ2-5,TGTGCCAGCTCCGGACAGGGATATGAGACCCAGTACTTC,CASSGQGYETQYF
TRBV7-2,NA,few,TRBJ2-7,TGTGCCAGCAGCTTAATCCGTTCGGGGACGAACCGCTACGAGCAGTACTTC,CASSLIRSGTNRYEQYF
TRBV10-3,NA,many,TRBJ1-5,TGTGCCATCAGTCCCGGGGGGGGGGGCAATCAGCCCCAGCATTTT,CAISPGGGGNQPQHF
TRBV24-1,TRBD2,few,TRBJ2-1,TGTGCCACCTCCCTGGCGCTAGCGGATAACAATGAGCAGTTCTTC,CATSLALADNNEQFF
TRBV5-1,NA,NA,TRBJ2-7,TGCGCCAGCAGCCCCGTGAGCGGAGCCTACGAGCAGTACTTC,CASSPVSGAYEQYF
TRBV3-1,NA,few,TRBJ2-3,TGTGCCAGCAGCCAAGGGGGGCAAAGCACAGATACGCAGTATTTT,CASSQGGQSTDTQYF
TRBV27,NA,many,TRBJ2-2,TGTGCCAGCAGCCTCAACAGGGCCGGGGAGCTGTTTTTT,CASSLNRAGELFF
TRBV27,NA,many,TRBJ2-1,TGTGCCAGCAGTAAGTACGACGGGGGTAGGGGGACTCCTTCCTACAATGAGCAGTTCTTC,CASSKYDGGRGTPSYNEQFF
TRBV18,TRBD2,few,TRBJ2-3,TGTGCCAGCTCACCCGGGACTAGCGGGATGAGAGATACGCAGTATTTT,CASSPGTSGMRDTQYF
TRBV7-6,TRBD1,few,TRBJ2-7,TGTGCCAGCAGCTTAGTCAGGGGGAGAACCTACGAGCAGTACTTC,CASSLVRGRTYEQYF
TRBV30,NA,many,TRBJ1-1,TGTGCCTGGAGTGTAACCGAGGGGACTGAAGCTTTCTTT,CAWSVTEGTEAFF
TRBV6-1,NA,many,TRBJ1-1,TGTGCCAGCAGTGGTGGAGTGTCAGCTGAAGCTTTCTTT,CASSGGVSAEAFF
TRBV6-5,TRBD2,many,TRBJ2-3,TGTGCCAGCAGTTACTCGTTCGGGACTAGCGGGAGAGCAGATACGCAGTATTTT,CASSYSFGTSGRADTQYF
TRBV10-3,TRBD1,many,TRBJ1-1,TGTGCCATCAGTGCGATGACAGGGATGAACACTGAAGCTTTCTTT,CAISAMTGMNTEAFF
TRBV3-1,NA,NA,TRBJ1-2,TGTGCCAGCAGCCAAGATCTTCGTCGGGGGATTGGATACTATGGCTACACCTTC,CASSQDLRRGIGYYGYTF
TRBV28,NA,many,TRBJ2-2,TGTGCCAGCAGTCCGGCCGGGGGATTGAACACCGGGGAGCTGTTTTTT,CASSPAGGLNTGELFF
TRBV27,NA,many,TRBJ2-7,TGTGCCAGCAGTATTCGGGTCTCCTACGAGCAGTACTTC,CASSIRVSYEQYF
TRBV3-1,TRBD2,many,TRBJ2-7,TGTGCCAGCAGCCGGACTAGCGGGATCTACGAGCAGTACTTC,CASSRTSGIYEQYF
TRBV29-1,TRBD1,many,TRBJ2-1,TGCAGCGTTGACGGGACAGGGGTGAATGAGCAGTTCTTC,CSVDGTGVNEQFF